This entry describes one TCR beta chain. The data derive from a study of blood T cell repertoires in COVID-19. About the study: Samples came from the United States, Italy and Spain, spanning acute and convalescent COVID-19. PBMCs, B-cell-depleted T cells, or T cells were the source of the cDNA or gDNA that made up the material.

This CDR3 has 14 residues. The V and J ends lost 1 base and 7 bases, in that order; junction bases with no gene match: 3. The V gene's germline CDR1 is KGHSY and CDR2 FQNENV. Authors' analysis steps: For nucleated cells, counts were estimated from reference gene primer amplification. Only in-frame clones appear in the TCRdb table, and some are missing; sequencing was by immunoSEQ multiplex PCR. The D gene and trimming were derived from the DNA, and the V and J assignments and clone size from that table. The data hold about 69,000 clones, with roughly 80% observed a single time. This TCR derives from a woman older than 75 with acute or convalescent COVID-19. The gene calls are TRBV16 and TRBJ2-2; 7 positions agree with TRBD2. The sample consisted of peripheral blood. CDR3: CASSQLSGDGELFF. The CDR3 DNA reads as TGTGCCAGCAGCCAATTGAGCGGGGACGGGGAGCTGTTTTTT.